Listed below are T cell receptor beta chains from one sample, sequenced in a study of T cell clusters in autoimmune cytopenias. TCRdb reprocessed the multiplex PCR reads and stores each CDR3 protein as one record, lacking DNA. Its table records 2,000 or so distinct CDR3 sequences. The sample taken for sequencing was peripheral blood. These receptors were taken from a human donor with an autoimmune cytopenia or autoimmune hepatitis (not recorded which). Each CDR3 is given with its conserved first and last residue. Rows may omit the clone size; those that give it use once, few, many or a size class.

>medium-sized|TRBJ2-7|TRBV6-5|15
CASKKGEAGRSEQYF
>large|TRBJ2-5|TRBV19|15
CASSTLLARQETQYF
>.|TRBJ1-6|TRBV5-1|20
CASSLAILGPRSSYNSPLHF
>large|TRBJ2-3|TRBV5-6|16
CASSFRTGYGGDTQYF
>.|TRBJ2-7|TRBV7-2|16
CASSLRVGGSSYEQYF
>.|TRBJ2-5|TRBV11-2|16
CASSLVGAGVVETQYF
>large|TRBJ2-7|TRBV30|14
CAWTEDSSTYEQYF
>medium-sized|TRBJ2-5|TRBV10-3|15
CAISPRGGDGETQYF
>medium-sized|TRBJ2-3|TRBV7-6|14
CASSSRGSTDTQYF
>medium-sized|TRBJ2-5|TRBV6-5|15
CASTPPGTSQETQYF
>.|TRBJ1-1|TRBV20-1|15
CSARVYGGWSAEAFF
>medium-sized|TRBJ2-6|TRBV6-1|18
CASSEFTRATSGANVLTF
>.|TRBJ1-5|TRBV27|15
CASSLFGQGGQPQHF
>.|TRBJ2-1|TRBV11-2|12
CASSLGGGEQFF
>medium-sized|TRBJ1-6|TRBV6-5|20
CASSYTTPGRPSSYNSPLHF
>large|TRBJ1-2|TRBV11-1|13
CASRTGDDYGYTF
>.|TRBJ1-1|TRBV12-3/TRBV12-4|11
CASSFFGEAFF
>large|TRBJ2-5|TRBV15|15
CATSRDSGSPWTQYF
>.|TRBJ1-1|TRBV7-6|17
CASSPRAGGSMNTEAFF
>large|TRBJ2-3|TRBV29-1|17
CSVTGTSGTGGTDTQYF
>large|TRBJ2-3|TRBV19|14
CASSTIATGAGQYF
>medium-sized|TRBJ2-5|TRBV5-1|15
CASSGFSGIGETQYF
>medium-sized|TRBJ1-1|TRBV11-1|13
CASSPDSYTEAFF
>medium-sized|TRBJ1-5|TRBV6-2/TRBV6-3|14
CASSSQGGNQPQHF
>medium-sized|TRBJ1-2|TRBV5-4|13
CASSSTGNYGYTF
>.|TRBJ2-7|TRBV7-6|18
CASSLETSGRLSSYEQYF
>medium-sized|TRBJ1-2|TRBV6-5|15
CASSYTTGVGFGYTF
>.|TRBJ1-4|TRBV28|13
CASKPGGREKLFF
>.|TRBJ1-6|TRBV10-3|14
CAISVNGEESPLHF